What follows are 22 T cell receptor beta chains derived from one specimen sequenced in a study of cytomegalovirus exposure and HLA in healthy donors. The PCR had 60 Vbeta and 13 Jbeta primers. TCRdb keeps only in-frame clones here, not all; method: immunoSEQ multiplex PCR. The data show roughly 120,000 clones, approximately 74% seen once. Sequenced material: PBMCs. These receptor sequences come from a woman aged 40-49 years in good health and CMV-seropositive.

This rearrangement joins TRBV18 to TRBJ1-1; no firm D call. Germline values: CDR1 KGHSH, CDR2 LQKENI. V gave up 4 bases and J gave up 6 bases, with 12 bases separating them. CDR3 length: 13 amino acids. The CDR3 DNA follows: TGTGCCAGCTCACTCCTGATTGGAGCTGAAGCTTTCTTT. Its protein is CASSLLIGAEAFF.

In its sample, this clone was seen once. V usage is TRBV5-5 and J usage is TRBJ2-6; 8 nucleotides align to TRBD1. The CDR3 is 15 amino acids. With V trimmed by 3 bases and J by 1 base, 0 bases remained unmatched. The V gene's germline CDR1 is SGHKS and CDR2 YYEKEE (reference sequence). The CDR3 DNA follows: TGTGCCAGCAGCTGGACAGGGTCTGGGGCCAACGTCCTGACTTTC. Its protein product is CASSWTGSGANVLTF.

The rearrangement joins TRBV19 to TRBJ2-5; D perhaps matches TRBD1 (5 bases). V gave up 5 bases and J gave up 4 bases, with 8 bases separating them. The CDR3 length is 12 residues. The germline gives CDR1 LNHDA, CDR2 SQIVND (reference sequence). The CDR3: CASSGAGETQYF. In DNA, the CDR3 is TGTGCCAGTAGTGGGGCAGGAGAGACCCAGTACTTC.

The chain combines TRBV6-6 with TRBJ2-7; tentative D call: TRBD1 (6 bases). V was clipped by 2 bases and J by 2 bases, with 13 bases between them. CDR3 size: 15 residues. Per the germline V gene, CDR1 is MNHNY and CDR2 is SVGAGI (reference sequence). CDR3 sequence: CASSYPYRETYEQYF. The CDR3 coding sequence is TGTGCCAGCAGTTACCCCTACAGGGAAACCTACGAGCAGTACTTC.

The chain uses TRBV30 and TRBJ1-2; a weak D match, TRBD1 (5 bases). V lost 0 bases and J 4 bases, leaving 9 bases between the germline ends. CDR3 length equals 13 residues. Germline V gives CDR1 GTSNPN, CDR2 SVGIG (reference sequence). CDR3 amino acids: CAWSVGRGYGYTF. CDR3 sequence (DNA): TGTGCCTGGAGTGTAGGTAGGGGCTATGGCTACACCTTC.

The chain couples TRBV6-6 to TRBJ2-1, with D possibly matching TRBD2 (6 bases). In germline, CDR1 is MNHNY, CDR2 SVGAGI (reference sequence). The CDR3 runs to 15 residues. The V end was cut by 5 bases, the J end by 1 base, with 12 bases between. In nucleotides, the CDR3 is TGTGCCAGCAGTAATACCGGGACTTCCTACAATGAGCAGTTCTTC. It translates to CASSNTGTSYNEQFF.

The chain couples TRBV27 to TRBJ2-7; D might be TRBD2 (6 bases). Looked up from germline, CDR1 is MNHEY and CDR2 is SMNVEV (reference sequence). The CDR3 consists of 18 residues. The V and J ends lost 6 bases and 4 bases respectively, with 28 bases between them. The chain's CDR3 is CASSPGGIRQSVRYEQYF. The CDR3 DNA reads TGTGCCAGCAGCCCCGGGGGTATCAGGCAGAGTGTAAGGTACGAGCAGTACTTC.

This chain links TRBV18 with TRBJ1-5, with a tentative D call TRBD1 (5 bases). The V end lost 3 bases, the J end lost 4 bases, and 19 bases lay between the germline ends. Germline assignment: CDR1 KGHSH and CDR2 LQKENI. The CDR3 totals 17 residues. The CDR3 nucleotides read TGTGCCAGCTCACCTTACCAGGGCTTTGGGGAAAATCAGCCCCAGCATTTT. This codes for CASSPYQGFGENQPQHF.

This clone was detected a few times. The rearrangement links TRBV6-1 to TRBJ1-2; D gene uncertain. With 2 bases removed from V and 1 base from J, the gap between germline ends came to 8 bases. This CDR3 has 14 residues. CDR1 is MNHNS, CDR2 SASEGT, per germline. The CDR3 DNA sequence: TGTGCCAGCAGTGAAACGAGGGTTAACTATGGCTACACCTTC. Its protein is CASSETRVNYGYTF.

J is TRBJ1-6 and V is TRBV2; D is uncertain. The CDR3 spans 17 residues. The ends were cut back, 3 bases at V and 7 bases at J, with 19 bases in the middle. The germline gives CDR1 SNHLY, CDR2 FYNNEI. For the CDR3, the DNA is TGTGCCAGCAGTGAGCCCCGTGGCCTCACCCCAAATTCACCCCTCCACTTT. Translation: CASSEPRGLTPNSPLHF.

J is TRBJ1-2 and V is TRBV30; TRBD1 agrees at 8 bases. The germline gives CDR1 GTSNPN, CDR2 SVGIG (reference sequence). The CDR3 consists of 13 residues. V lost 3 bases to trimming and J lost 8 bases; unmatched junction nucleotides: 8. CDR3 bases: TGTGCCTGGAGGCCAGGGGGCAGGTCAGGCTACACCTTC. Translation gives CAWRPGGRSGYTF.

The genes are TRBV12-2 and TRBJ1-1; TRBD1 reflects the table's D call only, with no check against the DNA. TRBV12-2 is described as a pseudogene. CDR3 length: 15 amino acids. The CDR3 here is CASRLAPGTNTEAFF. CDR3 sequence (DNA): TGTGCAAGTCGCTTAGCACCAGGGACAAACACTGAAGCTTTCTTT.

This chain joins TRBV27 and TRBJ2-1, with TRBD2 matching 11 bases. The germline gives CDR1 MNHEY, CDR2 SMNVEV (reference sequence). This CDR3 spans 20 amino acids. The ends lost 8 bases at V and 5 bases at J; junction bases unmatched: 23. The chain's CDR3 is CASSPGGASGRRGGNNEQFF. DNA for the CDR3: TGTGCCAGCTCCCCCGGTGGGGCTAGCGGGAGGAGGGGGGGAAACAATGAGCAGTTCTTC.

This clone was observed a few times. V and J are TRBV21-1 and TRBJ2-4; TRBD2, the table's D call, was not compared with the DNA. TRBV21-1 is a documented pseudogene. This CDR3 contains 16 residues. The CDR3 DNA is TGTGCCAGCAGCAAAATTGGCGGGAGAGAGGAAAACATTCAGTACTTC. It yields the protein CASSKIGGREENIQYF.

V is TRBV4-3 and J is TRBJ2-1, with D perhaps matching TRBD1 (6 bases). V lost 8 bases to trimming and J lost 5 bases, with 13 bases between them. The CDR3 has 13 residues. Looked up from germline, CDR1 is LGHNA and CDR2 is YSLEER. The CDR3 DNA reads TGCGCCAGCGGTACAGGGAGAAACAATGAGCAGTTCTTC. Residues: CASGTGRNNEQFF.

V is TRBV18 and J is TRBJ1-1; 8 nucleotides align to TRBD1. V shed 2 bases and J 1 base; nucleotides not matched to a gene: 6. The CDR3 has 16 amino acids. CDR1 is KGHSH and CDR2 is LQKENI in the germline V gene. The CDR3 region has the DNA TGTGCCAGCTCACCAATTGGACAGGGACAGAACACTGAAGCTTTCTTT. Translating it yields CASSPIGQGQNTEAFF.

V and J are TRBV21-1 and TRBJ2-5; the listed D gene, TRBD1, was not tested against the DNA. TRBV21-1 is labeled a pseudogene. The CDR3 runs to 14 residues. The CDR3 region is CASTFRGEQETQYF. The CDR3 coding sequence is TGTGCCAGCACCTTCAGGGGCGAACAAGAGACCCAGTACTTC.

The chain couples TRBV4-1 to TRBJ2-2; 7 bases line up with TRBD1. J was trimmed by 4 bases and V by 0 bases; bases with no gene match: 2. There are 15 residues in the CDR3. CDR1 and CDR2 from the germline V gene are MGHRA and YSYEKL. Here the CDR3 reads CASSQEGTVTGELFF. The CDR3 DNA is TGCGCCAGCAGCCAAGAGGGGACAGTCACCGGGGAGCTGTTTTTT.

The rearrangement joins TRBV7-3 to TRBJ2-5; maybe TRBD2 (7 bases). The germline gives CDR1 SGHTA, CDR2 FQGTGA. The CDR3 contains 16 residues. V was shortened by 1 base and J by 0 bases, with 12 bases between the two germline ends. CDR3 in DNA: TGTGCCAGCAGCTTAAGAGGGGGGGCCAACCAAGAGACCCAGTACTTC. Translated: CASSLRGGANQETQYF.

This clone was detected once. V is TRBV9 and J is TRBJ2-7, with a possible D match to TRBD2 (5 bases). The CDR3 sequence is 16 residues long. Looked up from germline, CDR1 is SGDLS and CDR2 is YYNGEE. V was clipped by 4 bases and J by 6 bases, with 23 bases between them. CDR3 in amino acids: CASSPSQRTDASEQYF. CDR3 DNA: TGTGCCAGCAGCCCTAGCCAACGGACGGATGCCTCCGAGCAGTACTTC.

The chain carries TRBV5-1 and TRBJ2-7; TRBD2 might be the D (5 bases). Trimming cost V 2 bases and J 4 bases, with 16 bases left between them. Germline V gene sequence: CDR1 SGHRS, CDR2 YFSETQ. This CDR3 comprises 15 residues. CDR3 region: CASSLGLKGEYEQYF. CDR3 DNA sequence: TGCGCCAGCAGCTTAGGGCTAAAGGGAGAATACGAGCAGTACTTC.

This sequence joins TRBV2 and TRBJ2-3; D gene uncertain. The CDR3 contains 11 residues. Per the germline V gene, CDR1 is SNHLY and CDR2 is FYNNEI. The V end lost 5 bases, the J end lost 6 bases, and 6 bases lay between the germline ends. The CDR3: CASSRQDTQYF. The CDR3 DNA is TGTGCCAGCAGTCGCCAGGATACGCAGTATTTT.